The entry that follows covers one T cell receptor (beta chain) sequence. Its antigen is unknown. Generated by immunoSEQ multiplex PCR, the TCRdb table keeps only in-frame clones and is missing some. Among tens of thousands of clones listed, around 87% were seen once. Between the trimmed V and J ends, which lost 5 bases and 0 bases, there was a span of 10 bases. The germline V gene encodes CDR1 SGHDN and CDR2 FVKESK. The CDR3 covers 15 residues. This record belongs to a study of OX40 agonist ivuxolimab in advanced cancers. Whole-study findings and limits: Researchers report that CD8+ T cells had, on average, more expanded clones than CD4+.

The sequence came from an adult with an advanced solid tumor such as melanoma, head and neck, liver or kidney cancer. Source: CD4+ or CD8+ T cells sorted from blood, taken in a trial of the OX40 agonist ivuxolimab. V and J are TRBV14 and TRBJ1-4; D is unresolved. CDR3 sequence: CASSFLRATNEKLFF. For the CDR3, the DNA is TGTGCCAGCAGCTTCCTCAGAGCAACTAATGAAAAACTGTTTTTT. Variable domain in full (rest from reference TRBV14 and TRBJ1-4): EAGVTQFPSHSVIEKGQTVTLRCDPISGHDNLYWYRRVMGKEIKFLLHFVKESKQDESGMPNNRFLAERTGGTYSTLKVQPAELEDSGVYFCASSFLRATNEKLFFGSGTQLSVL.